The 25 T cell receptor beta chains below were found in one sample sequenced in a study of cytomegalovirus exposure and HLA in healthy donors. PCR primers comprised 60 Vbeta and 13 Jbeta primers. The method was immunoSEQ multiplex PCR; TCRdb's version includes in-frame clones alone and lacks a portion of them. This sample carries about 200,000 clones, with approximately 0.74% going to the ten biggest clones. Sequences were obtained from PBMCs. The source of these receptors is a boy aged 5 to 17 in good health and CMV-seronegative.

The J gene is TRBJ1-1, the V gene TRBV7-6; possible D gene TRBD1, 6 bases. Germline V lookup: CDR1 SGHVS, CDR2 FNYEAQ. The CDR3 loop spans 14 amino acids. V was clipped by 5 bases and J by 1 base, with 11 bases between them. For the CDR3, the DNA is TGTGCCAGCAGCCGAGGGGGGGCGAACACTGAAGCTTTCTTT. Translation: CASSRGGANTEAFF. The whole variable domain, remainder taken from reference TRBV7-6 and TRBJ1-1, is GAGVSQSPRYKVTKRGQDVALRCDPISGHVSLYWYRQALGQGPEFLTYFNYEAQQDKSGLPNDRFSAERPEGSISTLTIQRTEQRDSAMYRCASSRGGANTEAFFGQGTRLTVV.

The chain combines TRBV7-6 with TRBJ1-1; D remains unclear. V lost 5 bases and J lost 1, with 8 bases in between. The V gene's germline CDR1 is SGHVS and CDR2 FNYEAQ. This CDR3 is 13 amino acids long. The CDR3 bases are TGTGCCAGCAGCATGAACAAGAACACTGAAGCTTTCTTT. This sequence encodes CASSMNKNTEAFF.

V and J are TRBV5-8 and TRBJ2-2; 10 positions match TRBD1. V shed 3 bases, J shed 6 bases, and the junction held 5 bases outside the gene matches. This CDR3 has 15 amino acids. CDR1 and CDR2 from the germline V gene are SGHTS and YDEGEE. The DNA of the CDR3 is TGTGCCAGCAGCTCCGGGACAGGGGTGCCCGGGGAGCTGTTTTTT. It encodes CASSSGTGVPGELFF. Looking up the rest from reference TRBV5-8 and TRBJ2-2 gives the full variable domain: EAGVTQSPTHLIKTRGQQATLRCSPISGHTSVYWYQQALGLGLQFLLWYDEGEERNRGNFPPRFSGRQFPNYSSELNVNALELEDSALYLCASSSGTGVPGELFFGEGSRLTVL.

CDR3 DNA: TGTGCCAGCTCACCAGTGGTGTCACTAGGTGAGCAGTACTTC. It translates to CASSPVVSLGEQYF. The chain couples TRBV18 to TRBJ2-7, with D tentatively TRBD2 (5 bases). This CDR3 is built from 14 residues. Trimming took 2 bases from V and 7 from J, leaving 15 bases between them. From germline, CDR1 is KGHSH and CDR2 LQKENI.

This chain connects TRBV7-3 to TRBJ1-6, with D unresolved. Trimming took off 5 bases at V and 3 bases at J, with 11 bases between the two ends. Germline V lookup: CDR1 SGHTA, CDR2 FQGTGA. The length of the CDR3 is 15 residues. The chain's CDR3 is CASSLAGDYNSPLHF. DNA of the CDR3: TGTGCCAGCAGCCTCGCCGGGGACTATAATTCACCCCTCCACTTT.

The chain links TRBV6-6 to TRBJ1-4; D remains ambiguous. The CDR3 is made up of 16 amino acids. The V gene lost 2 bases and the J gene lost 7 bases, with 17 bases spanning the gap. CDR1 is MNHNY and CDR2 is SVGAGI in the germline V gene (reference sequence). In nucleotides, the CDR3 is TGTGCCAGCAGTTACCCGGGCAATCGGCGGGGTGAAAAACTGTTTTTT. Its translation: CASSYPGNRRGEKLFF.

In DNA, the CDR3 is TGTGCCAGTGGGGACAGGTACAATGAGCAGTTCTTC. Its protein is CASGDRYNEQFF. This chain connects TRBV19 to TRBJ2-1; 8 positions match TRBD1. Germline CDR1 LNHDA, CDR2 SQIVND (reference sequence). The CDR3 is 12 residues long. The V gene end was trimmed by 8 bases and the J gene end by 4 bases; junction bases not matched to a gene: 1.

The V gene is TRBV14, the J gene TRBJ2-5; a possible D gene is TRBD1 (5 bases). This CDR3 region has 14 residues. The V end was cut by 4 bases, the J end by 5 bases, with 14 bases between. Germline loops: CDR1 SGHDN, CDR2 FVKESK. In nucleotides, the CDR3 is TGTGCCAGCAGCCCCGGAAGGGGCACGGAGACCCAGTACTTC. Residues: CASSPGRGTETQYF.

The chain combines TRBV28 with TRBJ1-6, with 8 bases aligning to TRBD1. Germline CDR1 is MDHEN and CDR2 is SYDVKM. V trimming: 3 bases; J trimming: 2 bases; junction bases outside the gene matches: 3. There are 16 residues in the CDR3. The CDR3 region has the DNA TGTGCCAGCAGTTTTGAGGACAGGGCCTATAATTCACCCCTCCACTTT. Amino acids: CASSFEDRAYNSPLHF.

This sequence joins TRBV11-2 and TRBJ2-7; 14 nucleotides align to TRBD2. After removal of 5 bases from V and 4 bases from J, the junction contained 7 bases not matched to a gene. Germline lookup yields CDR1 SGHAT and CDR2 FQNNGV. The CDR3 sequence is 16 residues long. CDR3 sequence: CASSQGLAGVRYEQYF. DNA of the CDR3: TGTGCCAGCAGCCAGGGACTAGCGGGGGTGCGATACGAGCAGTACTTC. Full variable domain (rest looked up from reference TRBV11-2 and TRBJ2-7): EAGVAQSPRYKIIEKRQSVAFWCNPISGHATLYWYQQILGQGPKLLIQFQNNGVVDDSQLPKDRFSAERLKGVDSTLKIQPAKLEDSAVYLCASSQGLAGVRYEQYFGPGTRLTVT.

The rearrangement links TRBV27 to TRBJ1-6; 9 bases agree with TRBD1. The CDR3 runs 16 residues. V shed 10 bases and J 0 bases; nucleotides not matched to a gene: 7. Germline CDR1 reads MNHEY; CDR2 reads SMNVEV (reference sequence). CDR3 loop: CATRTGVGSYNSPLHF. CDR3 coding DNA: TGTGCCACCCGGACAGGGGTCGGCTCCTATAATTCACCCCTCCACTTT.

The V call is TRBV13, the J call TRBJ2-5; D is unresolved. The V and J ends lost 5 bases and 4 bases respectively, with 8 bases between them. Germline loops: CDR1 PRHDT, CDR2 FYEKMQ (reference sequence). This CDR3 has 12 amino acids. The CDR3 sequence is CASSKLRETQYF. The DNA of the CDR3 is TGTGCCAGCAGCAAACTCCGAGAGACCCAGTACTTC.

The chain joins TRBV19 to TRBJ2-6, with D hard to call. The CDR3 has 12 amino acids. Germline CDR1 and CDR2: LNHDA and SQIVND (reference sequence). Trimming took 6 bases from V and 4 from J, leaving 4 bases between them. The CDR3 here is CASRSGANVLTF. CDR3 coding DNA: TGTGCCAGTAGATCAGGGGCCAACGTCCTGACTTTC. Variable domain in full (rest from reference TRBV19 and TRBJ2-6): DGGITQSPKYLFRKEGQNVTLSCEQNLNHDAMYWYRQDPGQGLRLIYYSQIVNDFQKGDIAEGYSVSREKKESFPLTVTSAQKNPTAFYLCASRSGANVLTFGAGSRLTVL.

The chain combines TRBV11-2 with TRBJ1-1; D is perhaps TRBD1 (5 bases). Trimming stripped 1 base from V and 6 bases from J, with 18 bases between. The CDR3 extends over 16 amino acids. Germline values: CDR1 SGHAT, CDR2 FQNNGV. CDR3 residues: CASSLGRQSRDAEAFF. The CDR3 DNA is TGTGCCAGCAGCTTAGGCCGACAGTCGAGAGACGCTGAAGCTTTCTTT.

J is TRBJ2-2 and V is TRBV5-5, with 9 positions matching TRBD1. CDR3 length: 15 amino acids. CDR1 is SGHKS, CDR2 YYEKEE, per germline (reference sequence). V dropped 4 bases and J dropped 3; count of bases not matched to a gene: 4. The CDR3 here is CASSPRTGDTGELFF. The CDR3, as DNA: TGTGCCAGCAGCCCCCGGACAGGGGACACCGGGGAGCTGTTTTTT. The full variable domain, with the rest looked up from reference TRBV5-5 and TRBJ2-2, is DAGVTQSPTHLIKTRGQQVTLRCSPISGHKSVSWYQQVLGQGPQFIFQYYEKEERGRGNFPDRFSARQFPNYSSELNVNALLLGDSALYLCASSPRTGDTGELFFGEGSRLTVL.

The chain combines TRBV28 with TRBJ2-3; the match to TRBD1 covers 8 bases. The CDR3 is 17 residues long. Germline V gene sequence: CDR1 MDHEN, CDR2 SYDVKM. V gave up 4 bases and J gave up 1 base; unmatched junction bases: 10. The CDR3 loop is CASSSGDRLGRTDTQYF. CDR3 bases: TGTGCCAGCAGTTCGGGGGACAGGTTAGGTCGCACAGATACGCAGTATTTT.

This chain connects TRBV5-6 to TRBJ1-5, with D possibly being TRBD1 (5 bases). This CDR3 comprises 16 residues. The V end lost 1 base, the J end lost 0 bases, and 11 bases lay between the germline ends. CDR1 is SGHDT and CDR2 is YYEEEE in the germline V gene. The CDR3 DNA reads as TGTGCCAGCAGCTTGCAGGGATCTTATAGCAATCAGCCCCAGCATTTT. It is translated as CASSLQGSYSNQPQHF.

The chain is built from TRBV14 and TRBJ1-2, with a weak D call TRBD1 (5 bases). Germline CDR1 SGHDN, CDR2 FVKESK. Trimming pared 3 bases from V and 9 bases from J, leaving 23 bases between. The CDR3 runs to 16 residues. The CDR3 protein is CASSQARRGFSSSYTF. Written as DNA, the CDR3 is TGTGCCAGCAGCCAGGCCCGCCGGGGGTTTTCTTCGAGCTACACCTTC.

The chain is built from TRBV9 and TRBJ1-6; D call uncertain. V was pared by 0 bases and J by 7 bases, with 5 bases between. CDR3 length: 13 amino acids. The V gene's germline CDR1 is SGDLS and CDR2 YYNGEE. The DNA for the CDR3 is TGTGCCAGCAGCGTAGGAGGGAATTCACCCCTCCACTTT. Its protein product is CASSVGGNSPLHF. Combining the CDR3 with reference TRBV9 and TRBJ1-6 gives the whole variable domain DSGVTQTPKHLITATGQRVTLRCSPRSGDLSVYWYQQSLDQGLQFLIQYYNGEERAKGNILERFSAQQFPDLHSELNLSSLELGDSALYFCASSVGGNSPLHFGNGTRLTVT.

The chain carries TRBV5-8 and TRBJ2-7; TRBD1 aligns across 10 bases. This CDR3 contains 14 residues. The ends lost 1 base at V and 4 bases at J; junction bases unmatched: 2. CDR1 is SGHTS, CDR2 YDEGEE, per germline. The CDR3 nucleotides are TGTGCCAGCAGCTTGCTGGGACAGGGGTACGAGCAGTACTTC. Translation: CASSLLGQGYEQYF.

J is TRBJ2-1 and V is TRBV7-6, with 10 bases that match TRBD2. With V trimmed by 5 bases and J by 5 bases, 9 bases remained unmatched. The germline gives CDR1 SGHVS, CDR2 FNYEAQ. This CDR3 has 16 residues. CDR3 residues: CASSGEGLARHNEQFF. The DNA for the CDR3 is TGTGCCAGCAGCGGGGAGGGACTAGCGCGGCACAATGAGCAGTTCTTC.

Notes on this clone: This sample also contains other DNA sequences that code for the same CDR3. V and J are TRBV11-2 and TRBJ1-1; D is ambiguous. Trimming pared 8 bases from V and 7 bases from J, leaving 8 bases between. CDR1 is SGHAT and CDR2 is FQNNGV in the germline V gene. The CDR3 consists of 10 residues. CDR3: CASGGVEAFF. The DNA of the CDR3 is TGTGCCAGCGGTGGAGTTGAAGCTTTCTTT.

The genes are TRBV30 and TRBJ1-4; D perhaps matches TRBD1 (5 bases). The ends were cut back, 0 bases at V and 7 bases at J, with 18 bases in the middle. The CDR3 covers 16 residues. CDR1 is GTSNPN and CDR2 is SVGIG in the germline V gene (reference sequence). The CDR3 DNA sequence: TGTGCCTGGAGTGTACAGGTTTCAGGAGGGAGTGAAAAACTGTTTTTT. Amino acids: CAWSVQVSGGSEKLFF.

The rearrangement joins TRBV30 to TRBJ1-1; D is perhaps TRBD1 (5 bases). Germline V gene data show CDR1 as GTSNPN and CDR2 as SVGIG (reference sequence). V was clipped by 3 bases and J by 1 base, with 9 bases between them. The CDR3 loop spans 13 amino acids. CDR3: CAWRGEANTEAFF. In nucleotides, the CDR3 is TGTGCCTGGAGGGGGGAGGCGAACACTGAAGCTTTCTTT. The full variable domain, rest sourced from reference TRBV30 and TRBJ1-1, is SQTIHQWPATLVQPVGSPLSLECTVEGTSNPNLYWYRQAAGRGLQLLFYSVGIGQISSEVPQNLSASRPQDRQFILSSKKLLLSDSGFYLCAWRGEANTEAFFGQGTRLTVV.

The chain joins TRBV25-1 to TRBJ2-1, with 10 bases fitting TRBD2. Germline V CDR1 and CDR2: MGHDK, SYGVNS. This CDR3 is built from 16 residues. V was pared by 0 bases and J by 8 bases, with 7 bases of the junction left unmatched. The CDR3 is CASSEYRSSGGDEQFF. The CDR3, as DNA: TGTGCCAGCAGTGAATATAGGTCTAGCGGGGGTGATGAGCAGTTCTTC.